This passage covers 7 T cell receptor beta chains from one sample sequenced in a study of shared clonotypes between healthy human individuals. The naive CD8 population came from CD45RO-negative cells selected for CCR7, without terminally differentiated effector memory CD45RA+ cells. TCRdb's table, derived via immunoSEQ multiplex PCR, lists solely in-frame clones and lacks some. The sample consists of about 2 million clones, about 95% of them appearing once. The sequencing input was naive CD8+ T cells sorted from blood. Every receptor here comes from a man in his late teens or twenties in good health.

This rearrangement joins TRBV4-1 to TRBJ2-7; 10 nucleotides line up with TRBD2. The CDR3 contains 13 residues. V lost 3 bases and J lost 5; bases outside the gene matches: 1. The germline CDR1 and CDR2 sequences are MGHRA and YSYEKL. Here the CDR3 DNA reads TGCGCCAGCAGCCAGGGACTAGCGAACGAGCAGTACTTC. Its translation: CASSQGLANEQYF.

This chain connects TRBV9 to TRBJ2-2, with TRBD1 as a possible D gene (6 bases). The V end was cut by 0 bases, the J end by 6 bases, with 15 bases between. The CDR3 consists of 16 residues. Per the germline V gene, CDR1 is SGDLS and CDR2 is YYNGEE. CDR3 loop: CASSVVGTIFSGELFF. The CDR3 DNA reads as TGTGCCAGCAGCGTAGTCGGGACAATTTTCTCCGGGGAGCTGTTTTTT.

This sequence joins TRBV2 and TRBJ2-7, with 9 bases that match TRBD2. The CDR3 has 15 residues. The V gene's germline CDR1 is SNHLY and CDR2 FYNNEI. J lost 4 bases, V lost 6 bases, and 10 bases had no gene match. The CDR3 DNA is TGTGCCAGCAGGGGGGGTAGCGGGAGCCTTTACGAGCAGTACTTC. Translated, it gives CASRGGSGSLYEQYF.

The rearrangement links TRBV5-6 to TRBJ2-3; 7 nucleotides line up with TRBD1. CDR3 length: 13 amino acids. The J segment lost 6 bases and the V segment lost 1 base, leaving 2 bases of the junction unmatched. Germline values: CDR1 SGHDT, CDR2 YYEEEE. The CDR3 sequence: CASSLRGPDTQYF. CDR3 coding DNA: TGTGCCAGCAGCTTGAGGGGGCCTGATACGCAGTATTTT.

The chain employs TRBV9 and TRBJ2-1, with a weak D call TRBD2 (6 bases). V dropped 0 bases and J dropped 4 bases, with 14 bases sitting between them. This CDR3 is built from 16 residues. Per germline, CDR1 SGDLS and CDR2 YYNGEE. CDR3 protein: CASSVDSAGRYNEQFF. The CDR3 nucleotides are TGTGCCAGCAGCGTAGATTCGGCGGGGAGATACAATGAGCAGTTCTTC.

V usage is TRBV5-4 and J usage is TRBJ2-7, with D possibly TRBD1 on 6 matching bases. CDR3 length: 15 amino acids. Germline CDR1 is SGHNT and CDR2 is YYREEE (reference sequence). V dropped 6 bases and J dropped 3 bases, with 19 bases sitting between them. CDR3 DNA sequence: TGTGCCAGCAACCACATGGGGGCCCTGAACTACGAGCAGTACTTC. Protein sequence: CASNHMGALNYEQYF. Supplemented by reference TRBV5-4 and TRBJ2-7, the full variable domain reads ETGVTQSPTHLIKTRGQQVTLRCSSQSGHNTVSWYQQALGQGPQFIFQYYREEENGRGNFPPRFSGLQFPNYSSELNVNALELDDSALYLCASNHMGALNYEQYFGPGTRLTVT.

The chain joins TRBV5-6 to TRBJ2-1; TRBD1 aligns across 7 bases. V shed 3 bases and J 8 bases; nucleotides not matched to a gene: 11. CDR1 and CDR2 from the germline V gene are SGHDT and YYEEEE. The CDR3 runs to 15 residues. The CDR3 coding sequence is TGTGCCAGCAGCTCGAAGGAAAGGGGGCCCTATGAGCAGTTCTTC. Translating it yields CASSSKERGPYEQFF.